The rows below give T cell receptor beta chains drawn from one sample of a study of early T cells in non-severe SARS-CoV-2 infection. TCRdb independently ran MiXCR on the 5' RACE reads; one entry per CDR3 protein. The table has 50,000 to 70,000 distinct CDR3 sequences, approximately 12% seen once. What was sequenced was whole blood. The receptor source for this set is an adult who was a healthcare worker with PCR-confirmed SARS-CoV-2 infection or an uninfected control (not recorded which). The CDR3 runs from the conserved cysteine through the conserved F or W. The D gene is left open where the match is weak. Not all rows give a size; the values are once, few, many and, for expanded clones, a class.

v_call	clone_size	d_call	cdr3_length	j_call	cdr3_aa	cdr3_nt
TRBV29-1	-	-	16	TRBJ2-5	CSVGRGAKEVLETQYF	TGCAGCGTTGGGAGGGGGGCGAAGGAGGTCCTTGAGACCCAGTACTTC
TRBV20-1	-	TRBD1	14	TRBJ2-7	CSARNPGTAYEQYF	TGCAGTGCTAGGAACCCTGGGACAGCCTACGAGCAGTACTTC
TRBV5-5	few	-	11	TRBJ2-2	CASRSTGELFF	TGTGCCAGCAGGTCGACCGGGGAGCTGTTTTTT
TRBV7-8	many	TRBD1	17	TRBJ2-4	CASSLSGDRVTKNIQYF	TGTGCCAGCAGCTTAAGTGGAGACAGGGTCACCAAAAACATTCAGTACTTC
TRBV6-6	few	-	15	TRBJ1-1	CAGSSDSGLGTEAFF	TGTGCCGGCAGCAGCGACTCCGGTTTGGGCACTGAAGCTTTCTTT
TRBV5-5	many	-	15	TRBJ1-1	CASSLGGVSATEAFF	TGTGCCAGCAGCTTGGGGGGCGTCTCGGCCACTGAAGCTTTCTTT
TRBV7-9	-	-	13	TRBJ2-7	CASSSGGVSEQYF	TGTGCCAGCAGCTCCGGAGGGGTCAGCGAGCAGTACTTC
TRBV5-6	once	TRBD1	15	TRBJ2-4	CASSVSRTGLNIQYF	TGTGCCAGCAGCGTTTCCAGGACAGGACTCAACATTCAGTACTTC
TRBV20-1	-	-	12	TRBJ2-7	CSAGLLDYEQYF	TGCAGTGCTGGGCTGCTAGACTACGAGCAGTACTTC
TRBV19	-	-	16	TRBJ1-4	CASRDSGGGIHEKLFF	TGTGCCAGTAGAGACAGCGGCGGCGGAATTCATGAAAAACTGTTTTTT
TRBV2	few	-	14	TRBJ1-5	CASSVLTGGQPQHF	TGTGCCAGCAGTGTGTTAACAGGAGGACAGCCCCAGCATTTT
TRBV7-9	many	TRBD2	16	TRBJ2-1	CASSSLGLAGDNEQFF	TGTGCCAGCAGCTCCCTCGGACTAGCGGGGGACAATGAGCAGTTCTTC
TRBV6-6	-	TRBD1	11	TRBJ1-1	CASSLPGQVFF	TGTGCCAGCAGTCTACCGGGACAGGTTTTCTTT
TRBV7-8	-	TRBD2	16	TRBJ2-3	CASHEPWTSGGDTQYF	TGTGCCAGCCACGAACCCTGGACTAGCGGGGGTGATACGCAGTATTTT
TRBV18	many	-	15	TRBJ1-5	CASSPGQGINQPQHF	TGTGCCAGCTCACCGGGGCAGGGAATCAATCAGCCCCAGCATTTT